This T cell receptor beta chain is from a study of T cells in localized non-small cell lung cancer. Study observations and caveats: Appearance in adjacent lung was seen for a median around 61 of the top 100 tumor clones. The study linked higher blood T cell density to longer overall survival.

As to this clone: Its matching antigen is unknown.

Sequencing used immunoSEQ multiplex PCR; TCRdb keeps in-frame clones, though not all of them. The data show approximately 150,000 clones, with around 92% seen just once and around 1.5% held by the top ten. In germline, CDR1 is ENHRY, CDR2 SYGVKD. This CDR3 region has 13 residues. The junction had 6 bases not matched to a gene; V was cut back by 6 bases and J by 5 bases. Sample: peripheral blood, taken before any cancer treatment. The clonotype was recovered from a female donor older than 55 with stage I lung adenocarcinoma. The chain carries TRBV10-3 and TRBJ1-2; TRBD1 agrees at 7 bases. DNA of the CDR3: TGTGCCATCAGAACAGGGGACCCTTATGGCTACACCTTC. As protein: CAIRTGDPYGYTF.